This is a list of T cell receptor beta chains from one sample in a study of blood T cell repertoires in COVID-19. Clones were sequenced by immunoSEQ multiplex PCR, and TCRdb holds only the in-frame ones, with some missing. Among about 370,000 clones listed, 91% were seen once. The sequencing sample was made of PBMCs or T cells enriched from blood (not recorded which). All receptors derive from a woman aged 40 to 49 who had been exposed to COVID-19. CDR3s include the opening cysteine and the closing phenylalanine or tryptophan. The order of the fields is J gene, V gene, CDR3 protein.

TRBJ2-6 TRBV10-1 CASGNSGANVLTF
TRBJ1-2 TRBV9 CASSVADRADYGYTF
TRBJ1-2 TRBV12-3/TRBV12-4 CASSLAGSYGYTF
TRBJ2-2 TRBV5-1 CASKQPGQLDTGELFF
TRBJ2-7 TRBV27 CASSLYLARVHEQYF
TRBJ1-4 TRBV30 CALGKVGGVEKLFF
TRBJ1-4 TRBV5-8 CASSLGRRDNEKLFF
TRBJ1-2 TRBV27 CASSLSGGGGYTF
TRBJ2-1 TRBV10-3 CAISGHGPGGRSSYNEQFF
TRBJ2-1 TRBV7-2 CASSLWASGSGEQFF
TRBJ2-5 TRBV5-5 CASSLGGGRRQETQYF